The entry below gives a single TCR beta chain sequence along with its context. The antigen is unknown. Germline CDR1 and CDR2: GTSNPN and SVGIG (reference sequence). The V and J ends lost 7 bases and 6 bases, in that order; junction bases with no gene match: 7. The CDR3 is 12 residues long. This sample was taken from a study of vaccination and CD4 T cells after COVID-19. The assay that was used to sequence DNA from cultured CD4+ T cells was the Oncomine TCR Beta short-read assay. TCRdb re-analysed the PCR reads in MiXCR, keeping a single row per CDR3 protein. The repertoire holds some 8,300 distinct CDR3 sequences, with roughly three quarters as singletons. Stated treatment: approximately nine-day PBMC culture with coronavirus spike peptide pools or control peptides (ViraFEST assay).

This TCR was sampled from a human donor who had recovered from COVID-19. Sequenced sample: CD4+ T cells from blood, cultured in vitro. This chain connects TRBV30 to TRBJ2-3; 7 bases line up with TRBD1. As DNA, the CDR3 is TGTGCCTCTGGACAGGCTCGGGATACGCAGTATTTT. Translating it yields CASGQARDTQYF.